This T cell receptor beta chain was found in a study of T cell changes during pregnancy in multiple sclerosis. Only in-frame clones appear in the TCRdb table, and some are missing; sequencing was by immunoSEQ multiplex PCR. The sample consists of tens of thousands of clones, about 93% of them appearing once. Germline V gene sequence: CDR1 MGHRA, CDR2 YSYEKL. Unmatched junction bases numbered 12, after V lost 2 bases and J lost 2 bases. This CDR3 is built from 19 residues. This chain uses TRBV4-1 with TRBJ2-3; 11 bases agree with TRBD2. This clonotype was obtained from a female donor with multiple sclerosis, enrolled in a pregnancy study. The material sequenced was CD4+ T cells from peripheral blood mononuclear cells, taken in the third trimester of pregnancy. The CDR3 loop is CASSQRGPRLAGTTDTQYF. The DNA for the CDR3 is TGCGCCAGCAGCCAAAGGGGCCCGCGACTAGCGGGGACCACAGATACGCAGTATTTT.